The 15 T cell receptor beta chains below come from one sample, sequenced in a study of T-cell reconstitution after alpha-beta-depleted transplantation in children. The library targeted TCRbeta and was prepared with unique molecular identifiers. TCRdb passed the PCR reads through MiXCR, listing each CDR3 protein once. The sample has about 460,000 distinct CDR3 sequences, approximately 10% seen once. Material: PBMCs, mostly from graft donor cells, obtained 180 days after TCRalphabeta/CD19-depleted stem cell transplant. Receptors originate from a female patient aged 2 to 10 who had a stem cell transplant for aplastic anemia, so the T cells may come from the graft donor.

This clonotype was seen more than once but under ten times. The rearrangement links TRBV15 to TRBJ2-1; tentatively, D is TRBD2 (6 bases). Trimming stripped 0 bases from V and 10 bases from J, with 13 bases between. The CDR3 consists of 14 residues. CDR1 and CDR2 from the germline V gene are LNHNV and YYDKDF (reference sequence). The CDR3 protein is CATSRDAPGEEQFF. As DNA, the CDR3 is TGTGCCACCAGCAGAGATGCCCCGGGGGAAGAGCAGTTCTTC.

The V and J genes are TRBV3-1 and TRBJ1-5; D possibly corresponds to TRBD1 (6 bases). The ends were cut back, 0 bases at V and 0 bases at J, with 9 bases in the middle. Germline values: CDR1 LGHDT, CDR2 YNNKEL (reference sequence). CDR3 length: 16 residues. The CDR3 region is CASSQEPGVSNQPQHF. In nucleotides, the CDR3 is TGTGCCAGCAGCCAAGAACCAGGGGTTAGCAATCAGCCCCAGCATTTT.

This clonotype was seen only a few times. This chain links TRBV29-1 with TRBJ1-5, with D possibly being TRBD1 (6 bases). The CDR3 sequence is 15 residues long. The germline V gene has CDR1 SQVTM and CDR2 ANQGSEA. V gave up 4 bases and J gave up 0 bases, with 13 bases separating them. Written as DNA, the CDR3 is TGCAGCGTTGGGCAGACAGGCGATAGCAATCAGCCCCAGCATTTT. This sequence encodes CSVGQTGDSNQPQHF.

The table lists this clonotype with many counts. The chain joins TRBV19 to TRBJ1-1; D not certain. Trimming pared 9 bases from V and 1 base from J, leaving 12 bases between. CDR1 LNHDA and CDR2 SQIVND come from the germline V gene (reference sequence). The CDR3 has 13 amino acids. The CDR3 DNA reads as TGTGCCAGCCTTAGGACGGGGAACACTGAAGCTTTCTTT. Amino acid sequence: CASLRTGNTEAFF.

CDR3 sequence reads: CSVEFFTGTGTQAGYGYTF. CDR3 in DNA: TGCAGCGTTGAGTTTTTTACCGGGACAGGGACCCAAGCGGGCTATGGCTACACCTTC. The V and J genes are TRBV29-1 and TRBJ1-2; 9 nucleotides agree with TRBD1. The CDR3 is made up of 19 amino acids. Losses at the gene ends were 3 bases for V and 4 bases for J; bases not matched to a gene: 21. From germline, CDR1 is SQVTM and CDR2 ANQGSEA.

This clonotype was picked up a small number of times. The chain carries TRBV6-6 and TRBJ2-7; 10 bases line up with TRBD1. Trimming took 6 bases from V and 6 from J; bases not matched to a gene: 5. From germline, CDR1 is MNHNY and CDR2 SVGAGI (reference sequence). This CDR3 is built from 13 residues. This chain's CDR3 is CASSLGQGPEQYV. The CDR3 DNA reads as TGTGCCAGCAGCCTGGGACAGGGGCCCGAGCAGTACGTC.

This clonotype was detected only a few times. V and J are TRBV5-6 and TRBJ2-5; 7 bases agree with TRBD2. V gave up 3 bases and J gave up 4 bases; unmatched junction bases: 3. The CDR3 extends over 13 amino acids. Germline-derived CDR1 and CDR2 are SGHDT and YYEEEE. The CDR3, as DNA: TGTGCCAGCAGCTGGACTAGGCGAGAGACCCAGTACTTC. It is translated as CASSWTRRETQYF.

This chain connects TRBV12-3 or TRBV12-4 to TRBJ2-1; 11 nucleotides align to TRBD2. CDR3 length: 17 residues. Germline trimming cut 4 bases from V and 4 bases from J; bases unmatched to any gene: 9. CDR3 sequence (DNA): TGTGCCAGCAGTTCCAGTAGCGGGAGGGCCTTGTACAATGAGCAGTTCTTC. Its protein product is CASSSSSGRALYNEQFF.

This clonotype was recorded once. The chain recombines TRBV9 with TRBJ2-3, with TRBD2 matching 10 bases. Per germline, CDR1 SGDLS and CDR2 YYNGEE. V lost 6 bases to trimming and J lost 0 bases; unmatched junction nucleotides: 7. CDR3 length equals 16 residues. CDR3 DNA sequence: TGTGCCAGCACCTTGAGCGGGAGGGATAGCACAGATACGCAGTATTTT. This sequence encodes CASTLSGRDSTDTQYF.

This clonotype turned up a few times. V usage is TRBV28 and J usage is TRBJ2-4; 12 nucleotides match TRBD2. This CDR3 comprises 19 residues. With V trimmed by 3 bases and J by 1 base, 10 bases remained unmatched. Germline V lookup: CDR1 MDHEN, CDR2 SYDVKM. CDR3 nucleotide sequence: TGTGCCAGCAGTTTCAGTCTAGCGGGAGGGGCGAGGGCCAAAAACATTCAGTACTTC. Protein: CASSFSLAGGARAKNIQYF.

This sequence joins TRBV12-3 or TRBV12-4 and TRBJ2-2, with D tentatively TRBD1 (6 bases). The ends were cut back, 6 bases at V and 0 bases at J, with 11 bases in the middle. This CDR3 comprises 15 residues. In DNA form, the CDR3 reads TGTGCCAGCAGGTCCCGGGACACGAACACCGGGGAGCTGTTTTTT. It specifies CASRSRDTNTGELFF.

The table lists this clonotype with a few counts. This sequence joins TRBV5-1 and TRBJ2-3, with D possibly called TRBD1 or TRBD2 (5 bases each). Germline V gives CDR1 SGHRS, CDR2 YFSETQ. There are 16 residues in the CDR3. Trimming left V 0 bases short and J 2 bases short, with 13 bases between. The chain's CDR3 is CASSLEAGRFTDTQYF. The CDR3 nucleotides are TGCGCCAGCAGCTTGGAGGCAGGGAGATTCACAGATACGCAGTATTTT.

The genes are TRBV29-1 and TRBJ2-2; TRBD1 aligns across 7 bases. Germline V gives CDR1 SQVTM, CDR2 ANQGSEA. The CDR3 loop spans 13 amino acids. The junction had 3 bases not matched to a gene; V was cut back by 7 bases and J by 1 base. The CDR3: CSGGQENTGELFF. CDR3 nucleotides: TGCAGCGGTGGACAGGAGAACACCGGGGAGCTGTTTTTT.

The V call is TRBV6-5, the J call TRBJ1-3, with 9 bases that match TRBD1. V trimming: 2 bases; J trimming: 8 bases; junction bases outside the gene matches: 10. Germline V gene sequence: CDR1 MNHEY, CDR2 SVGAGI. The CDR3 has 16 amino acids. The CDR3: CASSYLRQGGAYTIYF. CDR3 nucleotide sequence: TGTGCCAGCAGTTACCTTAGACAGGGGGGGGCGTACACCATATATTTT.

This clonotype was observed a handful of times. The chain couples TRBV28 to TRBJ1-2, with 7 bases fitting TRBD1. Looked up from germline, CDR1 is MDHEN and CDR2 is SYDVKM. With 5 bases clipped from V and 5 bases from J, the junction kept 14 bases outside the gene matches. The CDR3 covers 16 residues. The DNA of the CDR3 is TGTGCCAGCAGTCCCCCCCGACAGGGATTGGCGTATGGCTACACCTTC. This encodes CASSPPRQGLAYGYTF.